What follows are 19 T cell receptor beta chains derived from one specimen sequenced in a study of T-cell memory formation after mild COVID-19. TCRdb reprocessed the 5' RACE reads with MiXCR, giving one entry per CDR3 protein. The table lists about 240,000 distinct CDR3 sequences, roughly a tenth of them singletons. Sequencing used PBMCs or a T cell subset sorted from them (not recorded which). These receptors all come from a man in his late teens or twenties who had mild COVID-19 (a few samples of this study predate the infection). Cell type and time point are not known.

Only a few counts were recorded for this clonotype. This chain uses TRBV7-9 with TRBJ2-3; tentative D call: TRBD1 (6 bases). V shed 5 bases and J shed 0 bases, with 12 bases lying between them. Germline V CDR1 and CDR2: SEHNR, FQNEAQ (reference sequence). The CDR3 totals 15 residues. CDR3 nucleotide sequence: TGTGCCAGCAGCGGTCGACAGGTTAGCACAGATACGCAGTATTTT. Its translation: CASSGRQVSTDTQYF.

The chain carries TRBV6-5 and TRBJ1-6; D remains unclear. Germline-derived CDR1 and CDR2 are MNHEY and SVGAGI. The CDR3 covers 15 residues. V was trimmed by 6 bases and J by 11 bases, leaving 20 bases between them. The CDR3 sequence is CASSNREHQGAPLHF. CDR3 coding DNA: TGTGCCAGCAGCAATAGGGAGCACCAAGGAGCACCCCTCCACTTT.

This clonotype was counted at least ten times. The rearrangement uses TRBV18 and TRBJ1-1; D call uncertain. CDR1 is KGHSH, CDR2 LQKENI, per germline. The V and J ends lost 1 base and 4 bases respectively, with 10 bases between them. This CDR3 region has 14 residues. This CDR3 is CASSPLSDLTEAFF. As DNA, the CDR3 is TGTGCCAGCTCACCACTTTCGGACCTCACTGAAGCTTTCTTT.

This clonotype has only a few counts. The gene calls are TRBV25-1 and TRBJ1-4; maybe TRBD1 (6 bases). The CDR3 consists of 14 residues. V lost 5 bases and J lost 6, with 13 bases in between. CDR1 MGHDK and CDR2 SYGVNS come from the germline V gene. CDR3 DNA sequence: TGTGCCAGCAGTACTAGGGGGAGTGATGAAAAACTGTTTTTT. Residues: CASSTRGSDEKLFF.

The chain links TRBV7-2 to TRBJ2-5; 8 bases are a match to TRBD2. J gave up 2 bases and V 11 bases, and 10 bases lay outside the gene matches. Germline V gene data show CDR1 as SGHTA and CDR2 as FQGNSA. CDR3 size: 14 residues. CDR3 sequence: CAEQSGGEQETQYF. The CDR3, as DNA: TGTGCCGAGCAGAGCGGGGGCGAACAAGAGACCCAGTACTTC.

CDR3 coding DNA: TGTGCCAGCAGTTCCCCGGACAACGCTTTGTATACGCAGTATTTT. Residues: CASSSPDNALYTQYF. This chain uses TRBV12-3 or TRBV12-4 with TRBJ2-3, with D perhaps matching TRBD1 (5 bases). Trimming took off 4 bases at V and 7 bases at J, with 18 bases between the two ends. The CDR3 has 15 residues.

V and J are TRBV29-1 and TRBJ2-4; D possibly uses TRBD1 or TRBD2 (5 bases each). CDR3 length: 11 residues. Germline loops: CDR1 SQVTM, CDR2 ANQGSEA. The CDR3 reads CRPRGRDIQYF. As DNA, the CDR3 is TGCAGGCCCCGGGGCCGGGACATTCAGTACTTC. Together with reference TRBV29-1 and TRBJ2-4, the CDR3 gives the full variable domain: SAVISQKPSRDICQRGTSLTIQCQVDSQVTMMFWYRQQPGQSLTLIATANQGSEATYESGFVIDKFPISRPNLTFSTLTVSNMSPEDSSIYLCRPRGRDIQYFGAGTRLSVL.

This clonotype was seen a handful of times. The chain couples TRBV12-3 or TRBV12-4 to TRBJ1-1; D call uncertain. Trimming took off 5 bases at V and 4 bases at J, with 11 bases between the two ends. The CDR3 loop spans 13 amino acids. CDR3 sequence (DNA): TGTGCCAGCAGTCCTTTCGAGGGCACTGAAGCTTTCTTT. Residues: CASSPFEGTEAFF.

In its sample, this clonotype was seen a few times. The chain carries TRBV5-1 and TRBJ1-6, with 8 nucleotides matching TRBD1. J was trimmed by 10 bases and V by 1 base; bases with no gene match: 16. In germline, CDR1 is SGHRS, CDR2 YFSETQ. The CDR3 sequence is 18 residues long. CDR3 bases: TGCGCCAGCAGCTTGTCAGACACAGGGGGTCTCCTTGGCTCACCCCTCCACTTT. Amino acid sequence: CASSLSDTGGLLGSPLHF.

The CDR3 here is CASSLSGRNYGYTF. In DNA form, the CDR3 reads TGTGCCAGCAGTTTGTCGGGACGGAACTATGGCTACACCTTC. The genes are TRBV28 and TRBJ1-2, with D perhaps matching TRBD1 (5 bases). This CDR3 has 14 residues. CDR1 MDHEN and CDR2 SYDVKM come from the germline V gene. The V end was cut by 3 bases, the J end by 2 bases, with 10 bases between.

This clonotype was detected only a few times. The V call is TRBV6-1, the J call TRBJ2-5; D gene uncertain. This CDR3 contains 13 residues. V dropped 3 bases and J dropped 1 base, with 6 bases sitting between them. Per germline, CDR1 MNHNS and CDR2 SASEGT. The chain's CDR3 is CASSDHSQETQYF. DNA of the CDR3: TGTGCCAGCAGTGATCACAGCCAAGAGACCCAGTACTTC.

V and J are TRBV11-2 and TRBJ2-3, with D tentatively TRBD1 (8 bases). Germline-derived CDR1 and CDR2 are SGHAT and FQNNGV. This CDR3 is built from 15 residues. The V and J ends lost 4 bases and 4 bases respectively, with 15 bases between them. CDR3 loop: CASSSYRGRADTQYF. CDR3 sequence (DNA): TGTGCCAGCAGCTCCTACAGGGGGAGGGCAGATACGCAGTATTTT.

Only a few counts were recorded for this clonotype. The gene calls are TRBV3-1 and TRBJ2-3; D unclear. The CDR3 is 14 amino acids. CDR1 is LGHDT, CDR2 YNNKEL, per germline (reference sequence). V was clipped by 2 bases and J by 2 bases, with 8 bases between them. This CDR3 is CASSQSGFTDTQYF. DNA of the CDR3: TGTGCCAGCAGCCAATCCGGGTTCACAGATACGCAGTATTTT.

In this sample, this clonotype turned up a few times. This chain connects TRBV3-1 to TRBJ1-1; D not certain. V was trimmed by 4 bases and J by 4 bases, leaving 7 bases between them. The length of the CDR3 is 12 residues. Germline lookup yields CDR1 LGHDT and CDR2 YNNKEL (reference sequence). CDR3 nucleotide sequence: TGTGCCAGCAGCCGCATGGGCACTGAAGCTTTCTTT. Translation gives CASSRMGTEAFF.

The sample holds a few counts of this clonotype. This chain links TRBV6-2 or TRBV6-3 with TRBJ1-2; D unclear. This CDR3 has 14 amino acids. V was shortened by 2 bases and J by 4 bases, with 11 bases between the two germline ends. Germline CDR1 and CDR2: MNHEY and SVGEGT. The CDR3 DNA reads TGTGCCAGCAGTTACCGGGGAAGGTCCTATGGCTACACCTTC. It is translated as CASSYRGRSYGYTF.

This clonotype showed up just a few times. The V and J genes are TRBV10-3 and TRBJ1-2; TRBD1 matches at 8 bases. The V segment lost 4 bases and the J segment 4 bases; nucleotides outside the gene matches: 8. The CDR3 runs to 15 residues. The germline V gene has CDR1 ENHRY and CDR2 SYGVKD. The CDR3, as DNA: TGTGCCATCAGTGTTCTTGCAGGACAGGGCTATGGCTACACCTTC. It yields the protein CAISVLAGQGYGYTF.

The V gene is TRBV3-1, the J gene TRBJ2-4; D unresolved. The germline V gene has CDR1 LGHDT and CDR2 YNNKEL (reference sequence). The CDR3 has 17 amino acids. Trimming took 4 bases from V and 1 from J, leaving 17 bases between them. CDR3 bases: TGTGCCAGCAGCCCCCTTTCCCCCAGGACGGCCAAAAACATTCAGTACTTC. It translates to CASSPLSPRTAKNIQYF.

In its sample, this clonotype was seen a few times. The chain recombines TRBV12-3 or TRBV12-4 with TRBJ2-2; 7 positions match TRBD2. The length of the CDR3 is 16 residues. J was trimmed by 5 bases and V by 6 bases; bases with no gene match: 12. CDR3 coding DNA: TGTGCCAGCAGGCCGATGGGGGGGGTAACAACCGGGGAGCTGTTTTTT. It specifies CASRPMGGVTTGELFF.

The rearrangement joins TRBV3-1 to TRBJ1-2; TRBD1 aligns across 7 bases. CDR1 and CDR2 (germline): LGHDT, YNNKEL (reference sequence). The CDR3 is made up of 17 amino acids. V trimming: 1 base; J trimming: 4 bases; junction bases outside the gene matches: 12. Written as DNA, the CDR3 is TGTGCCAGCAGCCAAGGATATGACAGGGAAGGGTCCTATGGCTACACCTTC. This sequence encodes CASSQGYDREGSYGYTF.